This TCR beta chain is drawn from a study of cytomegalovirus exposure and HLA in healthy donors. Study details: Falling in the Caucasian-associated ancestry cluster were about 82% of approximately 400 genotyped donors.

Germline CDR1 MNHEY, CDR2 SVGAGI. This CDR3 is built from 13 residues. V dropped 8 bases and J dropped 1 base, with 11 bases sitting between them. Whole-study results and caveats: Apart from CMV serostatus, no immune exposure information was available.

This clone has a handful of counts. The antigen is undetermined. The PCR used 60 Vbeta and 13 Jbeta primers. The table came from immunoSEQ multiplex PCR; TCRdb's copy has only in-frame clones and leaves some out. The table records about 160,000 clones, roughly 90% of them present only once. This chain connects TRBV6-5 to TRBJ1-1; D is perhaps TRBD1 (5 bases). Material for sequencing was PBMCs. This TCR derives from a woman aged 18-35 years in good health and CMV-seronegative. The CDR3 is CASAQTGNTEAFF. The CDR3 DNA follows: TGTGCCAGCGCCCAAACAGGGAACACTGAAGCTTTCTTT.